This T cell receptor (beta chain) derives from a study of T cell responses to AZD1222 COVID-19 vaccine. Points from the study as a whole: Variant regions that are unmutated are reportedly the target of nearly half of spike-specific TCRs. Spike-wide coverage was observed for vaccine-associated CD4 TCRs, with dominant responses at 160-218 and 743-854.

TCRdb keeps only in-frame clones here, not all; method: immunoSEQ multiplex PCR. The profile shows about 100,000 clones, about 86% of them singletons. About this clone: No antigen is known for it.

The ends lost 2 bases at V and 2 bases at J; junction bases unmatched: 2. This CDR3 is 16 amino acids long. The germline CDR1 and CDR2 sequences are MDHEN and SYDVKM. This receptor was taken from an adult in good health. Sequences were derived from peripheral blood, sampled on day 0 of AZD1222 vaccination. The chain joins TRBV28 to TRBJ2-1, with 11 bases fitting TRBD2. This CDR3 is CASSLGLAGPYNEQFF. The CDR3 DNA reads as TGTGCCAGCAGTTTAGGACTAGCGGGCCCCTACAATGAGCAGTTCTTC.